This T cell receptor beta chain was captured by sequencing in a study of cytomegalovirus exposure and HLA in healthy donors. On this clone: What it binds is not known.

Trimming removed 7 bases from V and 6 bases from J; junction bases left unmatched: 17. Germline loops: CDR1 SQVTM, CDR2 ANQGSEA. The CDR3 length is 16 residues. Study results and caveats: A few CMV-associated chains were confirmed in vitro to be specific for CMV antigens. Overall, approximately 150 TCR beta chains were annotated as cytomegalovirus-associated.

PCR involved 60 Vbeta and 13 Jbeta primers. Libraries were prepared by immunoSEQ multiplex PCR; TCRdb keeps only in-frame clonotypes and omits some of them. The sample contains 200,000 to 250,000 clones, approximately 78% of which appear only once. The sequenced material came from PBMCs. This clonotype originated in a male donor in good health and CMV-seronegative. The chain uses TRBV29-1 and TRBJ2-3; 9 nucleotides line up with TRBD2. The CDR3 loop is CSGGGRGSGSADTQYF. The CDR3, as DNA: TGCAGCGGGGGGGGGAGGGGTAGCGGGAGTGCGGATACGCAGTATTTT.